This entry is about one T cell receptor (beta chain). Germline-derived CDR1 and CDR2 are MNHEY and SMNVEV (reference sequence). This CDR3 has 17 amino acids. V lost 3 bases to trimming and J lost 0 bases, with 15 bases between them. This sample is part of a study of cytomegalovirus exposure and HLA in healthy donors. Sequenced by immunoSEQ multiplex PCR; TCRdb stores in-frame clones only, minus some. This sample has 200,000 to 250,000 clones; less than 85% occur once, and the top ten carry 4.5% to 7%. Sequencing was done on a sample of PBMCs. The sequence was collected from a woman between 18 and 30 years old in good health and CMV-seronegative. The chain recombines TRBV27 with TRBJ2-1, with D uncertain. The CDR3 coding sequence is TGTGCCAGCAGTTTCCGCGACGCCCCTATCTCCTACAATGAGCAGTTCTTC. It specifies CASSFRDAPISYNEQFF.